The clone carrying this TCR beta chain has just a few counts. TCRdb re-derived calls from the RT-PCR reads in MiXCR, one entry per CDR3 protein. The data contain approximately 720,000 distinct CDR3 sequences, 13% to 15% of them singletons. V lost 7 bases to trimming and J lost 7 bases, with 17 bases between them. Per the germline V gene, CDR1 is MNHEY and CDR2 is SVGEGT. This CDR3 is 14 amino acids long. The sequencing sample was made of memory CD4+ T cells from blood. The chain has TRBV6-2 or TRBV6-3 and TRBJ1-5; D is uncertain. This clonotype was obtained from a female donor in good health, serving as a healthy control. CDR3 DNA: TGTGCCAGCACCTCGGGTAGGGCTGGACAGCCCCAGCATTTT. Encoded protein: CASTSGRAGQPQHF.